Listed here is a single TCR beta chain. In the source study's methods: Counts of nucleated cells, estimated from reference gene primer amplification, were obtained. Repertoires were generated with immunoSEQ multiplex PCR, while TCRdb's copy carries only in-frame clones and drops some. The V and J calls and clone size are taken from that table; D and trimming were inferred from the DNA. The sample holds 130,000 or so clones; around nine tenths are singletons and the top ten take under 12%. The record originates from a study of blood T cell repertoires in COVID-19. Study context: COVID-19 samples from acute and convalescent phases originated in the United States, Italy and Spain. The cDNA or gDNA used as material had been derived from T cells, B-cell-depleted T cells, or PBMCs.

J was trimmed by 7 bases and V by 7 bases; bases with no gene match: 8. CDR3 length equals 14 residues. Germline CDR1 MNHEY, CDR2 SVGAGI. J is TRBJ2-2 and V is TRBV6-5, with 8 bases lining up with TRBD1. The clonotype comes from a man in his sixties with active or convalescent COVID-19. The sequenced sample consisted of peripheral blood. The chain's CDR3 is CASIPDRVVGELFF. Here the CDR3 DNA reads TGTGCCAGCATTCCGGACAGGGTGGTCGGGGAGCTGTTTTTT.